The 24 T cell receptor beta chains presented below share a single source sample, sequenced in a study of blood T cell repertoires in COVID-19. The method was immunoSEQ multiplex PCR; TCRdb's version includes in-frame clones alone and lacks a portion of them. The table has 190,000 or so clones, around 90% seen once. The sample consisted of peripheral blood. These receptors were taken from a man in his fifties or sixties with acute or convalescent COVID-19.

This chain's CDR3 is CASRTGQKTNEKLFF. The CDR3 coding sequence is TGTGCCAGTAGGACAGGGCAAAAAACTAATGAAAAACTGTTTTTT. V is TRBV19 and J is TRBJ1-4; 7 bases are shared with TRBD1. CDR1 and CDR2 from the germline V gene are LNHDA and SQIVND (reference sequence). The V segment lost 6 bases and the J segment 1 base; nucleotides outside the gene matches: 5. This CDR3 region has 15 residues.

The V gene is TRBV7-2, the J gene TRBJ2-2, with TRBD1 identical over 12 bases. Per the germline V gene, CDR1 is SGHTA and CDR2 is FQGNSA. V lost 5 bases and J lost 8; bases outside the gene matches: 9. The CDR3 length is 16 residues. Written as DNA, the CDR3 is TGTGCCAGCAGCACGCGAGGGGGACAGGGGGCAGGGGAGCTGTTTTTT. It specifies CASSTRGGQGAGELFF. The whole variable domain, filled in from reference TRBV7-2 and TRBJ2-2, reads GAGVSQSPSNKVTEKGKDVELRCDPISGHTALYWYRQSLGQGLEFLIYFQGNSAPDKSGLPSDRFSAERTGGSVSTLTIQRTQQEDSAVYLCASSTRGGQGAGELFFGEGSRLTVL.

The CDR3 loop reads CASSLLQGEKLFF. The CDR3 bases are TGTGCCAGCAGCTTATTACAGGGCGAAAAACTGTTTTTT. The rearrangement uses TRBV7-2 and TRBJ1-4; tentatively, D is TRBD1 (6 bases). The CDR3 loop spans 13 amino acids. The ends were cut back, 2 bases at V and 8 bases at J, with 9 bases in the middle. From germline, CDR1 is SGHTA and CDR2 FQGNSA.

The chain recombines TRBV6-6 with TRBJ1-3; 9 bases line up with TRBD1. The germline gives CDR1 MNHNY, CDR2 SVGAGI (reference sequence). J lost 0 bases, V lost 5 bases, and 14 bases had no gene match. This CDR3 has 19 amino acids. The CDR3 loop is CASSPTGQGSLVSGNTIYF. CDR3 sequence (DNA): TGTGCCAGCAGTCCTACGGGACAGGGATCCCTCGTCTCTGGAAACACCATATATTTT.

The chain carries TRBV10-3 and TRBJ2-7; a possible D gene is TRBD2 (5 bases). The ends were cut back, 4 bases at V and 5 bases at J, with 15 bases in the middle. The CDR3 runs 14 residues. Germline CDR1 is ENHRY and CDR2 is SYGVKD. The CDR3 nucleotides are TGTGCCATCAGTGTAATCACGGGAACCCACGAGCAGTACTTC. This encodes CAISVITGTHEQYF.

CDR3: CASSRGTSGGYEQYF. The CDR3, as DNA: TGCGCCAGCAGCCGCGGCACTAGCGGGGGGTACGAGCAGTACTTC. The genes are TRBV5-1 and TRBJ2-7, with 12 bases that match TRBD2. Germline loops: CDR1 SGHRS, CDR2 YFSETQ. Losses at the gene ends were 4 bases for V and 4 bases for J; bases not matched to a gene: 6. The CDR3 totals 15 residues.

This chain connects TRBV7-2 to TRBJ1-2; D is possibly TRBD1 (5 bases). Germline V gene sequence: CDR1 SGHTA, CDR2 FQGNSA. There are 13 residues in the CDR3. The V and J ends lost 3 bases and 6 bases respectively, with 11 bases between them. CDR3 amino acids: CASSLDIRNGYTF. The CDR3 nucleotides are TGTGCCAGCAGCTTGGACATCCGGAATGGCTACACCTTC.

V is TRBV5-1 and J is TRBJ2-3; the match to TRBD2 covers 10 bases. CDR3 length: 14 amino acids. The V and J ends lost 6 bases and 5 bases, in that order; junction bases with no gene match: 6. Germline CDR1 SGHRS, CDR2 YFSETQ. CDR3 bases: TGCGCCAGCAAGCGGGAGGGGGTCCTAGATACGCAGTATTTT. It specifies CASKREGVLDTQYF. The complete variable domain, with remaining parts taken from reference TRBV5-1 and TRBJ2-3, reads KAGVTQTPRYLIKTRGQQVTLSCSPISGHRSVSWYQQTPGQGLQFLFEYFSETQRNKGNFPGRFSGRQFSNSRSEMNVSTLELGDSALYLCASKREGVLDTQYFGPGTRLTVL.

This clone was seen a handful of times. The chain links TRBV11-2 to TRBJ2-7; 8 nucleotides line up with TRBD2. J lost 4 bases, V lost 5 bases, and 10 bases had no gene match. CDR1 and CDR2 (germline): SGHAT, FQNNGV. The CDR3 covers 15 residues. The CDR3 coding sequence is TGTGCCAGCAGCAGCACTAGCGGATATGGGTACGAGCAGTACTTC. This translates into CASSSTSGYGYEQYF.

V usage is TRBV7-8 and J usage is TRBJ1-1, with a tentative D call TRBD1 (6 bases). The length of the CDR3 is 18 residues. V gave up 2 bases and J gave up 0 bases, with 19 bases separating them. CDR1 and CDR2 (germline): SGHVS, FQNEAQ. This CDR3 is CASSLTGTLIFMNTEAFF. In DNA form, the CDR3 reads TGTGCCAGCAGCTTAACAGGGACATTGATATTCATGAACACTGAAGCTTTCTTT.

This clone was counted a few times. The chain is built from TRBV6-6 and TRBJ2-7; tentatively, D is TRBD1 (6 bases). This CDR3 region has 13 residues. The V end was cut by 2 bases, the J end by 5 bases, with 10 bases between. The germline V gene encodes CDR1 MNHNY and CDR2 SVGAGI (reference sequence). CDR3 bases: TGTGCCAGCAGTTACAGGGGGAGAAACGAGCAGTACTTC. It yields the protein CASSYRGRNEQYF.

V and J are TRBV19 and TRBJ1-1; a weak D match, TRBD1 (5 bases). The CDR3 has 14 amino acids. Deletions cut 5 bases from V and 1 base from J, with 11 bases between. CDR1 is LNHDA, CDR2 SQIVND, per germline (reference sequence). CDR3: CASSAGQQNTEAFF. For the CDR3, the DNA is TGTGCCAGTAGTGCAGGACAACAGAACACTGAAGCTTTCTTT.

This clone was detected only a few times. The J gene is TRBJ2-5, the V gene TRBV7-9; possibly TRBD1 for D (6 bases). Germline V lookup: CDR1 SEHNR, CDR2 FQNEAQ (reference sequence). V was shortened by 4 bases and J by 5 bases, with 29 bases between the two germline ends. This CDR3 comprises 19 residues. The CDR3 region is CASSSHRGTDTRDRETQYF. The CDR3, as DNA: TGTGCCAGCAGCTCTCATAGGGGAACAGACACCCGAGACAGGGAGACCCAGTACTTC.

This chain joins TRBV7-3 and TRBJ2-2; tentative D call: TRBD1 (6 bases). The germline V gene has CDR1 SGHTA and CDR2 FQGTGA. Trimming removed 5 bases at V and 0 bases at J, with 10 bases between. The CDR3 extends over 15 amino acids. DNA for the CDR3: TGTGCCAGCAGCCTACAGGGTCCGAACACCGGGGAGCTGTTTTTT. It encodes CASSLQGPNTGELFF.

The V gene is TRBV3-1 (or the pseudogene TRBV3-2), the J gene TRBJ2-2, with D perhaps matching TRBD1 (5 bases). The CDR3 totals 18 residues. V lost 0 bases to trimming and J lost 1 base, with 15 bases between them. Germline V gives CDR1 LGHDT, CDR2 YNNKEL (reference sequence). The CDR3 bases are TGTGCCAGCAGCCAAGATACAGGAATTCGATTGAACACCGGGGAGCTGTTTTTT. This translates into CASSQDTGIRLNTGELFF.

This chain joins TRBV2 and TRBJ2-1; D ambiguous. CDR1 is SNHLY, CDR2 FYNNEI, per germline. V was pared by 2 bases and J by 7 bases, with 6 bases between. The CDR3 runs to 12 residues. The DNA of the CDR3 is TGTGCCAGCAGTGAATTGAGGAATGAGCAGTTCTTC. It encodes CASSELRNEQFF.

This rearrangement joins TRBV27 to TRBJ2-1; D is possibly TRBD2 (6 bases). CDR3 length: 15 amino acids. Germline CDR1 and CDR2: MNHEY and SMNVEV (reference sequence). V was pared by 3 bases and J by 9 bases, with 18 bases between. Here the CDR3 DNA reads TGTGCCAGCAGTTTTATTGGGGGACTGGAGGCTGAGCAGTTCTTC. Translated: CASSFIGGLEAEQFF.

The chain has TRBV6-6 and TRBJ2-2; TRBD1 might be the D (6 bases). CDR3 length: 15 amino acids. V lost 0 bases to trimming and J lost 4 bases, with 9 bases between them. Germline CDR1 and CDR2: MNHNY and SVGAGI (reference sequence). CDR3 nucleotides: TGTGCCAGCAGTTACTCTACAGGGCTCACCGGGGAGCTGTTTTTT. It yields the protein CASSYSTGLTGELFF.

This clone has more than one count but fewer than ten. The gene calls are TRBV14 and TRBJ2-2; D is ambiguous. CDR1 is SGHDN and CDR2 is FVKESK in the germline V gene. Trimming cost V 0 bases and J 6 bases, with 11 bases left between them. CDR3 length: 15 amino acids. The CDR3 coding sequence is TGTGCCAGCAGCCAAGATCCCGGAGTCGCCGGGGAGCTGTTTTTT. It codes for CASSQDPGVAGELFF.

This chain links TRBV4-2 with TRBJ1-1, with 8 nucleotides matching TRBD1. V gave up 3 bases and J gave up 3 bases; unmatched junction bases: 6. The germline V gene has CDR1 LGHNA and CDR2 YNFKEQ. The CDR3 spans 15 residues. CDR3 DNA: TGTGCCAGCAGCCACGGACAGGGTGGGTACACTGAAGCTTTCTTT. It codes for CASSHGQGGYTEAFF.

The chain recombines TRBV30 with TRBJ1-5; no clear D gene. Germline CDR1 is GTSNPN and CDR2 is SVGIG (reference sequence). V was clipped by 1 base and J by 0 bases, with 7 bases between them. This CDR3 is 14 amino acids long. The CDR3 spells CAWSEYNSNQPQHF. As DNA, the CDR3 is TGTGCCTGGAGTGAATACAATAGCAATCAGCCCCAGCATTTT.

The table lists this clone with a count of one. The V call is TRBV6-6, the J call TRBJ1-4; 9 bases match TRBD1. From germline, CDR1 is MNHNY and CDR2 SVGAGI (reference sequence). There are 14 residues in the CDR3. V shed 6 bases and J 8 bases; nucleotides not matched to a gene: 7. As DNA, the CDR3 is TGTGCCAGCAGATCCACAGGGGGCAGAGAAAAACTGTTTTTT. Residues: CASRSTGGREKLFF.

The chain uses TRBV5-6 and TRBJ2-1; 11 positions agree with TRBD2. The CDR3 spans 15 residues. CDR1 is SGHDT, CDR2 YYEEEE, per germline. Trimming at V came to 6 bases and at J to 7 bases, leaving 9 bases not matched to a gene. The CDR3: CASTSASGGRNEQFF. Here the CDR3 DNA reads TGTGCCAGCACCTCCGCTAGCGGGGGGAGGAATGAGCAGTTCTTC.

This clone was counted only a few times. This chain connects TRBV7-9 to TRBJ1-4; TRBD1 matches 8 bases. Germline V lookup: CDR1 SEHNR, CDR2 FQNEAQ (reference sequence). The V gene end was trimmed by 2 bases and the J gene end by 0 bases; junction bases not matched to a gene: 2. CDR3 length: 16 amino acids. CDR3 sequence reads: CASSLSQGATNEKLFF. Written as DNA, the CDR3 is TGTGCCAGCAGCTTATCACAGGGGGCAACTAATGAAAAACTGTTTTTT.